This T cell receptor (beta chain) was sequenced during a study of Graves' ophthalmopathy and Graves' hyperthyroidism. Germline CDR1 MNHNY, CDR2 SVGAGI (reference sequence). CDR3 size: 12 residues. RNA transcripts provided the template for amplifying TCR beta CDR3 regions. An initial RT-PCR round employing HTBI primers preceded a second-round multiplex PCR. TCRdb re-analysed the multiplex PCR reads in MiXCR, keeping a single row per CDR3 protein. Here the sample spans more than 550,000 distinct CDR3 sequences, about 38% being singletons. A note on this clonotype: An end of the junction differs from the germline gene, which may be a read error.

The gene calls are TRBV6-6 and TRBJ1-2; D gene unclear. Sequenced sample: peripheral blood. This sequence originates from an adult man with Graves' ophthalmopathy. This chain's CDR3 is CVSRADGYGYTF. In DNA form, the CDR3 reads TGTGTCAGCAGAGCGGACGGTTATGGCTACACCTTC.